This T cell receptor (beta chain) is from a study of blood T cell repertoires in COVID-19. As for the study in general: The samples span acute and convalescent COVID-19 from the United States, Italy and Spain. Sources were T cells, B-cell-depleted T cells, or PBMCs; the material itself was cDNA or gDNA.

All enrollees were about 18 to 90 years old and from some 24 US areas. In the source study's methods: Amplification from reference gene primers served as the basis for estimated nucleated cell counts. This table comes from immunoSEQ multiplex PCR, and its TCRdb copy is limited to in-frame clones, with some not included. D and trimming were read from the DNA, whereas the V and J calls and clone size are those reported in that table. Of approximately 140,000 clones listed, about four fifths were seen once; the top ten hold roughly 6.2%. CDR3 length: 13 residues. CDR1 and CDR2 from the germline V gene are SGHRS and YFSETQ. The V and J ends lost 0 bases and 7 bases respectively, with 8 bases between them.

The origin of this receptor is a woman aged 50 to 60 who had been exposed to COVID-19. The sequenced material came from PBMCs or T cells enriched from blood (not recorded which). The V call is TRBV5-1, the J call TRBJ2-1; D call uncertain. The CDR3 nucleotides are TGCGCCAGCAGCTTGGGACTCTTGAATGAGCAGTTCTTC. Residues: CASSLGLLNEQFF. Full variable domain (rest looked up from reference TRBV5-1 and TRBJ2-1): KAGVTQTPRYLIKTRGQQVTLSCSPISGHRSVSWYQQTPGQGLQFLFEYFSETQRNKGNFPGRFSGRQFSNSRSEMNVSTLELGDSALYLCASSLGLLNEQFFGPGTRLTVL.